Presented here are 28 T cell receptor beta chains from one specimen sequenced in a study of graft-versus-host responses after intestinal transplantation. Their antigens are not known. TCRdb's copy holds only in-frame clones and misses some; the assay was immunoSEQ multiplex PCR. This sample carries approximately 110,000 clones, about 92% of them seen once, and the ten largest clones take 0.95% to 1.5%. The material was unstimulated CD8+ T cells sorted from spleen or lymph node cells, obtained before transplant. These receptor sequences come from a human donor who was the organ donor for an intestinal transplant.

The chain is built from TRBV5-1 and TRBJ1-2; D is perhaps TRBD1 (5 bases). V was cut by 4 bases and J by 0 bases, with 19 bases left in between. Germline V gives CDR1 SGHRS, CDR2 YFSETQ. The CDR3 spans 17 residues. The CDR3 is CASSPVWGTDPNYGYTF. In DNA form, the CDR3 reads TGCGCCAGCAGCCCCGTTTGGGGGACGGACCCTAACTATGGCTACACCTTC.

The rearrangement uses TRBV9 and TRBJ2-7; unclear D gene. CDR3 length: 11 residues. Trimming removed 0 bases from V and 6 bases from J, with 4 bases in between. Germline loops: CDR1 SGDLS, CDR2 YYNGEE. The CDR3 sequence is CASSVGGEQYF. CDR3 nucleotides: TGTGCCAGCAGCGTAGGGGGCGAGCAGTACTTC.

The chain links TRBV20-1 to TRBJ1-1; D is undetermined. The CDR3 covers 9 residues. Germline lookup yields CDR1 DFQATT and CDR2 SNEGSKA (reference sequence). V dropped 6 bases and J dropped 8 bases, with 7 bases sitting between them. Here the CDR3 reads CSAGAEAFF. CDR3 DNA: TGCAGTGCGGGAGCAGAAGCTTTCTTT.

V usage is TRBV9 and J usage is TRBJ2-1, with TRBD2 as a possible D gene (6 bases). The CDR3 contains 13 residues. V was trimmed by 3 bases and J by 6 bases, leaving 10 bases between them. In germline, CDR1 is SGDLS, CDR2 YYNGEE. This CDR3 reads CASSGSGINEQFF. The CDR3 nucleotides are TGTGCCAGCAGCGGTAGCGGAATCAATGAGCAGTTCTTC.

This rearrangement joins TRBV4-1 to TRBJ2-7; the D call may be TRBD1 or TRBD2 (5 bases each). CDR1 MGHRA and CDR2 YSYEKL come from the germline V gene. The CDR3 sequence is 16 residues long. Trimming cost V 0 bases and J 2 bases, with 14 bases left between them. Here the CDR3 DNA reads TGCGCCAGCAGCCAAGAAATGGGGGAGTTCACCTACGAGCAGTACTTC. Its translation: CASSQEMGEFTYEQYF.

This chain links TRBV4-2 with TRBJ2-1; TRBD2 agrees at 9 bases. This CDR3 is 19 amino acids long. Germline lookup yields CDR1 LGHNA and CDR2 YNFKEQ. The ends lost 4 bases at V and 1 base at J; junction bases unmatched: 14. CDR3 sequence: CASSPGTSSARGSYNEQFF. CDR3 in DNA: TGTGCCAGCAGCCCGGGGACTAGCAGCGCCCGGGGTTCCTACAATGAGCAGTTCTTC.

The chain combines TRBV9 with TRBJ2-3; D could derive from TRBD1 or TRBD2 (6 bases each). V gave up 2 bases and J gave up 1 base, with 14 bases separating them. The CDR3 totals 16 residues. The germline V gene has CDR1 SGDLS and CDR2 YYNGEE. The CDR3 bases are TGTGCCAGCAGCGTCTCGGAGGGGGTCCGCACAGATACGCAGTATTTT. It yields the protein CASSVSEGVRTDTQYF.

The chain has TRBV19 and TRBJ2-7; TRBD2 is a possible D gene (5 bases). Looked up from germline, CDR1 is LNHDA and CDR2 is SQIVND (reference sequence). V gave up 4 bases and J gave up 6 bases, with 7 bases separating them. The CDR3 runs to 11 residues. The CDR3 sequence is CASSNGIEQYF. CDR3 nucleotides: TGTGCCAGTAGTAACGGGATCGAGCAGTACTTC.

The gene calls are TRBV9 and TRBJ2-7, with D perhaps TRBD1 or TRBD2 (5 bases each). Germline-derived CDR1 and CDR2 are SGDLS and YYNGEE. CDR3 length: 15 amino acids. With 4 bases removed from V and 3 bases from J, the gap between germline ends came to 17 bases. This CDR3 reads CASSPRAGSGYEQYF. Written as DNA, the CDR3 is TGTGCCAGCAGCCCTAGGGCAGGGAGTGGCTACGAGCAGTACTTC.

The chain recombines TRBV4-1 with TRBJ2-3; 7 bases align to TRBD1. Germline lookup yields CDR1 MGHRA and CDR2 YSYEKL. The CDR3 runs to 16 residues. V trimming: 3 bases; J trimming: 2 bases; junction bases outside the gene matches: 8. CDR3 nucleotide sequence: TGCGCCAGCAGCCAGCTTCCGGGACAGATCACAGATACGCAGTATTTT. This sequence encodes CASSQLPGQITDTQYF.

This clone was found once. This rearrangement joins TRBV19 to TRBJ1-3, with D possibly TRBD1 on 6 matching bases. Germline V gene lookup returns CDR1 LNHDA and CDR2 SQIVND (reference sequence). The germline V and J ends were trimmed by 5 bases and 8 bases, with 13 bases remaining between them. CDR3 length: 13 amino acids. The CDR3 loop reads CASSLVEGDTIYF. DNA for the CDR3: TGTGCCAGTAGTCTCGTCGAGGGGGACACCATATATTTT.

V is TRBV19 and J is TRBJ1-2, with a possible D match to TRBD1 (5 bases). The CDR3 is made up of 12 amino acids. Germline V gene data show CDR1 as LNHDA and CDR2 as SQIVND (reference sequence). V shed 7 bases and J shed 6 bases, with 12 bases lying between them. CDR3 sequence (DNA): TGTGCCAGTACTCCGGGGGGAAATGGCTACACCTTC. Its translation is CASTPGGNGYTF. Using reference TRBV19 and TRBJ1-2 for the parts outside the CDR3, the full variable domain is DGGITQSPKYLFRKEGQNVTLSCEQNLNHDAMYWYRQDPGQGLRLIYYSQIVNDFQKGDIAEGYSVSREKKESFPLTVTSAQKNPTAFYLCASTPGGNGYTFGSGTRLTVV.

The rearrangement joins TRBV21-1 to TRBJ1-4; TRBD1 reflects the table's D call only, with no check against the DNA. TRBV21-1 is designated a pseudogene. CDR3 size: 17 residues. The CDR3 spells CASSKKSGTGTNEKLFF. The CDR3 coding sequence is TGTGCCAGCAGCAAAAAAAGCGGGACAGGAACTAATGAAAAACTGTTTTTT.

The table lists this clone with a few counts. J is TRBJ2-7 and V is TRBV6-1, with D perhaps matching TRBD2 (5 bases). The CDR3 has 17 amino acids. The ends were cut back, 3 bases at V and 0 bases at J, with 18 bases in the middle. Germline CDR1 MNHNS, CDR2 SASEGT. The CDR3 nucleotides are TGTGCCAGCAGTGAGATCCCGCGGGCAACCTTCTCCTACGAGCAGTACTTC. This codes for CASSEIPRATFSYEQYF.

The J gene is TRBJ2-7, the V gene TRBV5-6, with unresolved D. Germline-derived CDR1 and CDR2 are SGHDT and YYEEEE. The V end lost 0 bases, the J end lost 3 bases, and 7 bases lay between the germline ends. The CDR3 has 13 amino acids. The CDR3 is CASSLDEGYEQYF. The CDR3 nucleotides read TGTGCCAGCAGCTTGGACGAAGGCTACGAGCAGTACTTC.

V is TRBV7-8 and J is TRBJ2-1, with 10 bases fitting TRBD2. The CDR3 extends over 16 amino acids. The germline gives CDR1 SGHVS, CDR2 FQNEAQ. J was trimmed by 9 bases and V by 3 bases; bases with no gene match: 11. The CDR3 sequence: CASSFGLAARVGEQFF. The CDR3 DNA follows: TGTGCCAGCAGCTTCGGACTAGCGGCAAGGGTCGGTGAGCAGTTCTTC.

This clone has more than one count but fewer than ten. The J gene is TRBJ2-1, the V gene TRBV6-6; D may be TRBD1 or TRBD2 (6 bases each). The length of the CDR3 is 14 residues. V was clipped by 2 bases and J by 7 bases, with 12 bases between them. The V gene's germline CDR1 is MNHNY and CDR2 SVGAGI (reference sequence). The CDR3 reads CASSYVGGGNEQFF. The CDR3 nucleotides read TGTGCCAGCAGTTACGTAGGAGGGGGGAATGAGCAGTTCTTC.

The CDR3, as DNA: TGCGCCAGCAGCTCGGGGACAGCGAACACTGAAGCTTTCTTT. This codes for CASSSGTANTEAFF. V and J are TRBV4-3 and TRBJ1-1; 7 bases align to TRBD1. Germline CDR1 is LGHNA and CDR2 is YSLEER. The CDR3 is made up of 14 amino acids. The trim removed 5 bases at V and 1 base at J, leaving 4 bases unmatched.

This sequence joins TRBV5-4 and TRBJ2-7, with D perhaps matching TRBD1 (8 bases). Trimming pared 4 bases from V and 5 bases from J, leaving 16 bases between. The CDR3 covers 14 residues. CDR1 and CDR2 from the germline V gene are SGHNT and YYREEE (reference sequence). This CDR3 is CASSLQGEGDEQYF. CDR3 nucleotide sequence: TGTGCCAGCAGCCTACAGGGGGAGGGCGACGAGCAGTACTTC.

J is TRBJ2-2 and V is TRBV4-1; D call uncertain. V lost 0 bases and J lost 6, with 5 bases in between. This CDR3 is built from 13 residues. Germline V gives CDR1 MGHRA, CDR2 YSYEKL. In DNA form, the CDR3 reads TGCGCCAGCAGCCAAGAACCCCCCGGGGAGCTGTTTTTT. Its translation: CASSQEPPGELFF.

Only one count was recorded for this clone. The chain joins TRBV5-1 to TRBJ1-1; 9 nucleotides match TRBD1. Germline lookup yields CDR1 SGHRS and CDR2 YFSETQ. V was clipped by 0 bases and J by 1 base; unmatched bases: 1. CDR3 length equals 15 residues. CDR3 DNA sequence: TGCGCCAGCAGCTTGGGGGACAGGGCGAACACTGAAGCTTTCTTT. Amino acids: CASSLGDRANTEAFF. The entire variable domain, with the rest obtained from reference TRBV5-1 and TRBJ1-1, is as follows: KAGVTQTPRYLIKTRGQQVTLSCSPISGHRSVSWYQQTPGQGLQFLFEYFSETQRNKGNFPGRFSGRQFSNSRSEMNVSTLELGDSALYLCASSLGDRANTEAFFGQGTRLTVV.

V and J are TRBV9 and TRBJ2-7; tentative D call: TRBD2 (5 bases). V was cut by 7 bases and J by 6 bases, with 17 bases left in between. CDR1 and CDR2 (germline): SGDLS, YYNGEE. The CDR3 length is 13 residues. CDR3 nucleotides: TGTGCCAGCTCTCGGGGTGGTGGGCTCGAGCAGTACTTC. It specifies CASSRGGGLEQYF.

The CDR3 DNA reads TGTGCCAGTAGTCCAGGGACTGGGTACGAGCAGTACTTC. Translated, it gives CASSPGTGYEQYF. The V call is TRBV19, the J call TRBJ2-7; maybe TRBD2 (6 bases). This CDR3 region has 13 residues. Per germline, CDR1 LNHDA and CDR2 SQIVND (reference sequence). V lost 5 bases and J 4 bases, leaving 12 bases between the germline ends.

The chain carries TRBV19 and TRBJ1-4; 10 bases agree with TRBD1. CDR1 is LNHDA, CDR2 SQIVND, per germline (reference sequence). The CDR3 has 13 amino acids. Trimming took 7 bases from V and 7 from J; bases not matched to a gene: 3. This CDR3 reads CASMRQGAEKLFF. CDR3 sequence (DNA): TGTGCCAGTATGAGACAGGGGGCTGAAAAACTGTTTTTT. The whole variable domain, filled in from reference TRBV19 and TRBJ1-4, reads DGGITQSPKYLFRKEGQNVTLSCEQNLNHDAMYWYRQDPGQGLRLIYYSQIVNDFQKGDIAEGYSVSREKKESFPLTVTSAQKNPTAFYLCASMRQGAEKLFFGSGTQLSVL.

The V and J genes are TRBV7-9 and TRBJ2-7; D gene unclear. Germline loops: CDR1 SEHNR, CDR2 FQNEAQ (reference sequence). This CDR3 contains 11 residues. The V and J ends lost 4 bases and 6 bases respectively, with 7 bases between them. CDR3 coding DNA: TGTGCCAGCAGCTCCCCGGGCGAGCAGTACTTC. Residues: CASSSPGEQYF.

This chain joins TRBV10-2 and TRBJ2-6; the D is unclear. Trimming pared 2 bases from V and 0 bases from J, leaving 5 bases between. The germline gives CDR1 WSHSY, CDR2 SAAADI. This CDR3 spans 15 amino acids. Here the CDR3 reads CASSERSSGANVLTF. The CDR3 DNA reads as TGCGCCAGCAGTGAGCGGAGCTCTGGGGCCAACGTCCTGACTTTC.

The chain carries TRBV6-6 and TRBJ2-3; 8 bases are shared with TRBD2. Germline trimming cut 5 bases from V and 3 bases from J; bases unmatched to any gene: 7. The CDR3 extends over 15 amino acids. Germline assignment: CDR1 MNHNY and CDR2 SVGAGI (reference sequence). The CDR3 nucleotides read TGTGCCAGCAGTACCGGGACTAGAGGAACAGATACGCAGTATTTT. Residues: CASSTGTRGTDTQYF.

The chain combines TRBV12-2 with TRBJ2-7; TRBD2, the D gene given by the table, was not confirmed from the DNA. TRBV12-2 is a pseudogene segment. The CDR3 is 18 amino acids. The CDR3 loop is CASRPAGLAGLSSYEQYF. The CDR3 DNA reads TGTGCAAGTCGCCCAGCGGGACTAGCGGGTCTAAGCTCCTACGAGCAGTACTTC.